This T cell receptor beta chain was identified during a study of T-cell reconstitution after alpha-beta-depleted transplantation in children. Germline CDR1 is SGHDT and CDR2 is YYEEEE. This CDR3 is built from 15 residues. V lost 3 bases, J lost 8 bases, and 20 bases lay in between. Preparation of the TCRbeta library involved a method that used unique molecular identifiers. TCRdb analysed the PCR reads with MiXCR anew, one entry per CDR3 protein. The sample consists of about a million distinct CDR3 sequences, around 30% of them appearing once. J is TRBJ2-5 and V is TRBV5-6; tentatively, D is TRBD1 (5 bases). The input for sequencing was PBMCs, mostly from graft donor cells, taken 360 days after TCRalphabeta/CD19-depleted stem cell transplant. The source of this sequence is a boy under two years old who had a stem cell transplant for SCID, so the T cells may come from the graft donor. CDR3 amino acids: CASSSQGGRRLTQYF. CDR3 in DNA: TGTGCCAGCAGCTCTCAGGGTGGCAGGCGGTTAACCCAGTACTTC.